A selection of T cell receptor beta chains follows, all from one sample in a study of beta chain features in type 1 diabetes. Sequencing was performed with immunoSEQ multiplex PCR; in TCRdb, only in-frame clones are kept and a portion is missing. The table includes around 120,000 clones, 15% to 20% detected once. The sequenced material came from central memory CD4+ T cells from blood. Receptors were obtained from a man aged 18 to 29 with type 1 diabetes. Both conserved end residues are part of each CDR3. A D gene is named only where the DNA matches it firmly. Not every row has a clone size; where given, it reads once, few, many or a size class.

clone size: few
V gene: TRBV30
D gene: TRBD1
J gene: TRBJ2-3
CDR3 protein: CAWSIGGLTDTQYF
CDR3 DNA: TGTGCCTGGAGTATAGGGGGCCTCACAGATACGCAGTATTTT

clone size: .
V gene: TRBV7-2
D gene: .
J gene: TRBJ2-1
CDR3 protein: CASSPSAVGASYNEQFF
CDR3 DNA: TGTGCCAGCAGCCCATCAGCCGTGGGGGCCTCCTACAATGAGCAGTTCTTC

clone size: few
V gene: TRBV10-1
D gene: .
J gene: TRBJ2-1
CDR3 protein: CASSAADSSYNEQFF
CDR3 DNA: TGCGCCAGCAGTGCCGCGGACAGCTCCTACAATGAGCAGTTCTTC

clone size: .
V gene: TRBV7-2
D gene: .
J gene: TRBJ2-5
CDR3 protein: CASSLGRETQYF
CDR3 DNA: TGTGCCAGCAGCTTGGGGCGAGAGACCCAGTACTTC

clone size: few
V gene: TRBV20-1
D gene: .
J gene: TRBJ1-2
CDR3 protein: CSIQGNLGYTF
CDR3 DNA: TGCAGTATACAGGGAAATCTTGGCTACACCTTC

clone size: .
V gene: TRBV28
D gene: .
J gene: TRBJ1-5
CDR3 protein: CASKSQGYQPQHF
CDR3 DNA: TGTGCCAGCAAGTCTCAGGGCTATCAGCCCCAGCATTTT

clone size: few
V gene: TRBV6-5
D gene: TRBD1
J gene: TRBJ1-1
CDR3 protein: CASSTTGVRTEAFF
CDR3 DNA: TGTGCCAGCAGTACAACAGGGGTCAGGACTGAAGCTTTCTTT

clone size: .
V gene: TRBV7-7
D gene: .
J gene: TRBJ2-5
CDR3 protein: CASSWTEGETQYF
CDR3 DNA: TGTGCTAGCAGCTGGACCGAGGGAGAGACCCAGTACTTC

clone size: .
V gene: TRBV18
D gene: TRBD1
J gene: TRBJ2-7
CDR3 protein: CASSPGTGDEQYF
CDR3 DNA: TGTGCCAGCTCACCCGGGACAGGGGACGAGCAGTACTTC

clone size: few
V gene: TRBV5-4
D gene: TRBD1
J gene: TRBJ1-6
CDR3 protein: CASSLEAGGDSPLHF
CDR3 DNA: TGTGCCAGCAGCTTGGAGGCAGGGGGCGATTCACCCCTCCACTTT

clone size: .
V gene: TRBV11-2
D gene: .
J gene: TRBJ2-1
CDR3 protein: CASSLDSVSYNEQFF
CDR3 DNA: TGTGCCAGCAGTCTGGACAGCGTCTCCTACAATGAGCAGTTCTTC

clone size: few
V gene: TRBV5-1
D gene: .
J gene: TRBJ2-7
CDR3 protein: CASSLGDSKDAYEQYF
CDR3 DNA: TGCGCCAGCAGCTTGGGGGACTCGAAGGACGCCTACGAGCAGTACTTC

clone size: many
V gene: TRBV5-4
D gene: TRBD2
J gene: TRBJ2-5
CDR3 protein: CASSSAAGAQETQYF
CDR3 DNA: TGTGCCAGCAGCTCCGCAGCGGGAGCCCAAGAGACCCAGTACTTC

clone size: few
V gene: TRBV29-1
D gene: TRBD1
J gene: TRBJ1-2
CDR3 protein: CSGGTESNYGYTF
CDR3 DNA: TGCAGCGGCGGGACAGAGTCTAACTATGGCTACACCTTC

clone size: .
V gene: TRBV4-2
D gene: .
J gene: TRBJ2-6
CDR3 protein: CASSQQGPGANVLTF
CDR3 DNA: TGTGCCAGCAGCCAACAGGGCCCTGGGGCCAACGTCCTGACTTTC

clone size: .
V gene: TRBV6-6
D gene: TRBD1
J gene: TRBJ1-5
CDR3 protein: CASSQTGSDQPQHF
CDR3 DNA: TGTGCCAGCAGCCAGACAGGGTCGGATCAGCCCCAGCATTTT

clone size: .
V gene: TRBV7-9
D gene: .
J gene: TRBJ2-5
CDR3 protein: CASSRTGPQETQYF
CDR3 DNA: TGTGCCAGCAGCCGGACCGGACCCCAAGAGACCCAGTACTTC

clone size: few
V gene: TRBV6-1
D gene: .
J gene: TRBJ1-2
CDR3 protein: CASILEGANYGYTF
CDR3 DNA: TGTGCCAGCATCCTGGAGGGAGCTAACTATGGCTACACCTTC

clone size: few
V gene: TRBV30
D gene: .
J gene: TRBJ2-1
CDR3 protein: CAWSVSHSGQFF
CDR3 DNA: TGTGCCTGGAGTGTATCTCACTCGGGGCAGTTCTTC

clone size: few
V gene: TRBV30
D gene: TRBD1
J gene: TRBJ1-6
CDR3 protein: CAWSARGRDSPLHF
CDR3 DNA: TGTGCCTGGAGTGCCAGGGGGCGGGATTCACCCCTCCACTTT

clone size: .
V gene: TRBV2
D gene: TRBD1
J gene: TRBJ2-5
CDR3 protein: CASTPGQGFETQYF
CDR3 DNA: TGTGCCAGCACCCCGGGACAGGGGTTCGAGACCCAGTACTTC

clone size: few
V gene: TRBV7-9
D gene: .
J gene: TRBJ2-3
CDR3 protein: CASSLRLGLLTDTQYF
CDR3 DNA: TGTGCCAGCAGCTTACGTCTAGGGCTACTCACAGATACGCAGTATTTT

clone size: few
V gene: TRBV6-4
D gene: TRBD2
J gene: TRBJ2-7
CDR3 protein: CASSVTSGPSYEQYF
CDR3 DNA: TGTGCCAGCAGTGTGACTAGCGGACCTTCCTACGAGCAGTACTTC

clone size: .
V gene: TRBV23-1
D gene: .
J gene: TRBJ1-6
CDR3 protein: CASSLGGSGVSDSPLHF
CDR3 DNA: TGCGCCAGCAGTCTAGGCGGTAGCGGGGTGAGTGATTCACCCCTCCACTTT

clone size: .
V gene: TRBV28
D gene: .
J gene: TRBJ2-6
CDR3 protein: CASSSRKGPSGANVLTF
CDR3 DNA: TGTGCCAGCAGCTCGCGGAAGGGTCCCTCTGGGGCCAACGTCCTGACTTTC

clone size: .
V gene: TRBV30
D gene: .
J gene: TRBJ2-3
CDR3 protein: CAWSVLPWSATSTDTQYF
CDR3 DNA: TGTGCCTGGAGTGTCCTGCCTTGGTCGGCAACTAGCACAGATACGCAGTATTTT

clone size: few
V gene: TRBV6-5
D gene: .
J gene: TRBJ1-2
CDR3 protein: CASSYPGRGYTF
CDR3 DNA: TGTGCCAGCAGTTACCCCGGGAGAGGCTACACCTTC

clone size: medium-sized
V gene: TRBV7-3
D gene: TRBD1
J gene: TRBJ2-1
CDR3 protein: CASSFTGGFYNEQFF
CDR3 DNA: TGTGCCAGCAGCTTTACAGGGGGCTTTTACAATGAGCAGTTCTTC

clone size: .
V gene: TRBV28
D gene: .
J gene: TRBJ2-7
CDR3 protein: CASSRGFPYEQYF
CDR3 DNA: TGTGCCAGCAGCCGAGGGTTCCCCTACGAGCAGTACTTC

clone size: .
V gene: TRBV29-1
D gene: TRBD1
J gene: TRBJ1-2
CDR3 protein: CSAIPGTGAYGYTF
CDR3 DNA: TGCAGCGCTATTCCCGGGACAGGGGCCTATGGCTACACCTTC

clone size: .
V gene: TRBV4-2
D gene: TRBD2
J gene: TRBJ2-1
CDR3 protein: CASRPGLAGKNEQFF
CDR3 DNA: TGTGCCAGCCGACCCGGACTAGCGGGTAAAAATGAGCAGTTCTTC

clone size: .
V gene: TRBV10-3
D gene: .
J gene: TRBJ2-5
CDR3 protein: CAISESKLQETQYF
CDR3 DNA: TGTGCCATCAGTGAGTCGAAACTACAAGAGACCCAGTACTTC

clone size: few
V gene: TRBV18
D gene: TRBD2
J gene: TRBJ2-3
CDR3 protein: CASSLLAGSRDTQYF
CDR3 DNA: TGTGCCAGCTCACTTCTAGCGGGGAGTAGAGATACGCAGTATTTT